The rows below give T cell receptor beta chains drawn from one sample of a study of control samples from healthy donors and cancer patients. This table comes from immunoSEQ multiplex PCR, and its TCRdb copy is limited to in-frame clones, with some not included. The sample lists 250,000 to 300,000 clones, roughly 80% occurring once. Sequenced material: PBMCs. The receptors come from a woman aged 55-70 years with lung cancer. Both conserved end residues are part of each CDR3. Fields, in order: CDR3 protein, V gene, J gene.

CDR3: CASSQERLFKNIQYF
V: TRBV3-1/TRBV3-2
J: TRBJ2-4

CDR3: CASSQGGQGAANEKLFF
V: TRBV4-2
J: TRBJ1-4

CDR3: CASSLEAILKETQYF
V: TRBV7-9
J: TRBJ2-5

CDR3: CASSFLPVGTNEKLFF
V: TRBV19
J: TRBJ1-4

CDR3: CASSPGTGVQGTGELFF
V: TRBV11-3
J: TRBJ2-2

CDR3: CASSYSQQGDSPLHF
V: TRBV6-5
J: TRBJ1-6

CDR3: CASSAQQDYGYTF
V: TRBV7-2
J: TRBJ1-2

CDR3: CASSLSTPSPEAFF
V: TRBV18
J: TRBJ1-1

CDR3: CASRRDRGETQYF
V: TRBV12-3/TRBV12-4
J: TRBJ2-5

CDR3: CASSLVGLAGAYEQYF
V: TRBV7-2
J: TRBJ2-7

CDR3: CASSQDRTGSGNTIYF
V: TRBV4-1
J: TRBJ1-3

CDR3: CASSLGGPEAFF
V: TRBV5-1
J: TRBJ1-1

CDR3: CASSFQGGGNEKLFF
V: TRBV7-2
J: TRBJ1-4

CDR3: CASSLHYSQSGETQYF
V: TRBV27
J: TRBJ2-5

CDR3: CASSESERGSYEQYF
V: TRBV10-1
J: TRBJ2-7

CDR3: CAISEGGSSYEQYF
V: TRBV10-3
J: TRBJ2-7

CDR3: CASSLQGGVNEKLFF
V: TRBV6-5
J: TRBJ1-4

CDR3: CASSPLKQGEGTEAFF
V: TRBV5-4
J: TRBJ1-1

CDR3: CAWRTPGGSLNQPQHF
V: TRBV30
J: TRBJ1-5

CDR3: CASILRGQGDTEAFF
V: TRBV6-5
J: TRBJ1-1

CDR3: CASTGQENYGYTF
V: TRBV5-1
J: TRBJ1-2

CDR3: CASSRLAGEVDTQYF
V: TRBV5-1
J: TRBJ2-3

CDR3: CASSFGSNQPQHF
V: TRBV7-3
J: TRBJ1-5

CDR3: CASSEERGEKLFF
V: TRBV2
J: TRBJ1-4

CDR3: CASSRDRTEATNEKLFF
V: TRBV7-6
J: TRBJ1-4

CDR3: CASSRDAFLLYEQYF
V: TRBV6-5
J: TRBJ2-7

CDR3: CASSLATSGRAVNEQFF
V: TRBV5-1
J: TRBJ2-1

CDR3: CASSQDRVSTEAFF
V: TRBV5-4
J: TRBJ1-1

CDR3: CATSDFSTSQGYNEQFF
V: TRBV24-1
J: TRBJ2-1

CDR3: CASSGASGGYNEQFF
V: TRBV19
J: TRBJ2-1

CDR3: CASSLGGSSYNEQFF
V: TRBV5-1
J: TRBJ2-1

CDR3: CASVGWASTDTQYF
V: TRBV13
J: TRBJ2-3

CDR3: CASSLATDTQYF
V: TRBV5-6
J: TRBJ2-3

CDR3: CASTKGRENYGYTF
V: TRBV19
J: TRBJ1-2

CDR3: CASSLWGADTEAFF
V: TRBV13
J: TRBJ1-1

CDR3: CASSVGGTGGYNEQFF
V: TRBV9
J: TRBJ2-1

CDR3: CSVGRGLGEKLFF
V: TRBV29-1
J: TRBJ1-4

CDR3: CASSQGASRTSGYNEQFF
V: TRBV4-1
J: TRBJ2-1

CDR3: CASRGTLGLNTEAFF
V: TRBV2
J: TRBJ1-1

CDR3: CASSAIAGRRDEQFF
V: TRBV7-3
J: TRBJ2-1

CDR3: CASSAGTTGYTF
V: TRBV2
J: TRBJ1-2

CDR3: CASSPGQGREKLFF
V: TRBV3-1/TRBV3-2
J: TRBJ1-4

CDR3: CASSRLQGTEQYF
V: TRBV4-1
J: TRBJ2-7

CDR3: CASKGRGRDTEAFF
V: TRBV19
J: TRBJ1-1

CDR3: CASSPRLGGQETQYF
V: TRBV5-4
J: TRBJ2-5

CDR3: CASSPLPDSYNEQFF
V: TRBV5-1
J: TRBJ2-1

CDR3: CASSISRTEETQYF
V: TRBV19
J: TRBJ2-5

CDR3: CASSFGNWGELNQPQHF
V: TRBV28
J: TRBJ1-5

CDR3: CASSKGLAGGQETQYF
V: TRBV5-1
J: TRBJ2-5

CDR3: CASSRDRTAVTNVLTF
V: TRBV5-1
J: TRBJ2-6